This T cell receptor (beta chain) was captured by sequencing in a study of shared clonotypes between healthy human individuals (dated by TCRdb to 2019 to 2021). Study-level background: Two women and a few men aged 18 to 49 years were included in the cohort. To estimate repertoire size and how much clonotypes are shared between individuals, the study performed deep sequencing of blood TCR repertoires from about 5 healthy adults. Leukapheresis yielded between about 0.94 and 8.9 billion PBMCs per donor. To increase sequencing depth and limit assay-specific biases, TCR repertoire library preparation and sequencing were carried out by different laboratories using diverse techniques. For each donor, CD4 naive and CD4 memory were each given three plates, CD8 naive was given two plates, and CD8 memory was given one plate.

This clone was observed a handful of times. No antigen is known for it. Base qualities are not provided; no much larger clone lies one nucleotide away. Other DNA sequences in the sample encode the same CDR3. Summary of the overall study and its limitations: Sampling was limited to blood, and TCR repertoires in tissue likely differ from TCR repertoires in blood. Pairwise subsampling indicated that sequencing depth was expected to affect the degree of clonotype sharing among donors. Even with the large sequencing depth, rarefaction of the sorted-subset datasets indicated that sequencing was incomplete. Sharing across a handful of donors was observed for approximately 5% of naive CD4, 3% to 4% of naive CD8, over 2% of memory CD4, and roughly 0.4% of memory CD8 clonotypes. Larger estimated clonotype richness was generally found for naive subsets than for memory subsets. Higher generation probabilities were observed for clonotypes shared by all four sorted-subset donors than for non-shared clonotypes. The genetic and exposure-history diversity represented was limited by the small number of donors.

TCR CDR3 regions were amplified from genomic DNA by multiplex PCR using the deep immunoSEQ assay. Extracted genomic DNA from each cell subset was distributed evenly across all wells of several immunoSEQ 96-well plates, and each plate was treated as a replicate. For sorted subsets, 150 to 200 ng genomic DNA, equal to about 30,000 T cell genomes, was loaded into each replicate PCR. Purified libraries were quantified with a Qubit 3.0 fluorometer, sized on a Bioanalyzer 2100, and re-quantified with the KAPA Library Quantification kit. A separate single-read 150-cycle Illumina NextSeq 550 flow cell was used to sequence each immunoSEQ 96-well plate. Concerning the study's data processing: Because the immunoSEQ output included only junctional sequences and no quality scores, the filtering could not be the same as the filtering used for full-length reads. Sequences were annotated with PyIR, a Python wrapper for IgBLAST v1.9, using IMGT germline references to assign V/J genes and CDR3. Reads were filtered out if the reads had weak V/J assignments (E-value above 1e-6), no CDR3, stop codons, out-of-frame junctions, or ambiguous translated residues. V3J clonotypes were defined as sequences sharing an identical inferred V gene, J gene, and CDR3 amino acid sequence. Percentage overlap between repertoires was computed as shared unique clonotypes divided by the size of the smaller repertoire. Richness of each repertoire was evaluated using RTK rarefaction, the Chao1 estimator, and Recon v2.1 estimates of unobserved clonotypes. For all TCRbeta clonotypes obtained by the gDNA method from a few donors, generation probabilities were computed with OLGA. Drawn from immuneACCESS, this table holds only the in-frame rearrangements with V and J called that TCRdb kept. Clones are partly lost; checked studies trace under half to an unresolved V gene and leave the rest unexplained. Clone size and the V and J calls come from that table; the DNA yielded D and trimming. The sample records about 1,800,000 clones, roughly 95% of which are singletons. Under 1.5% of the sample goes to the ten largest clones.

CD8 naive samples were CD45RO-negative cells positively selected for CCR7, giving a CD45RA+CCR7+ population that excluded TemRA cells. The donors were healthy, HIV-negative adults who had no recently reported acute infections or vaccinations. Every donor was a Caucasian adult living in Nashville, Tennessee, USA. Blood was collected by leukapheresis, and PBMCs were isolated by Ficoll-Histopaque density gradient centrifugation and then cryopreserved in liquid nitrogen vapor phase. Analytical flow cytometry was used to check the purity and quantity of every magnetically sorted T cell population. Genomic DNA was isolated from each sorted fraction and quantified by UV absorbance on a Nanodrop 2000c. V and J are truncated by 3 bases and 7 bases respectively, leaving an intervening sequence of 4 bases. The CDR3 goes from the cysteine to the phenylalanine over 11 residues. Solely the CDR3 DNA is kept, with 33 bases framed from the first base. The CDR1 and CDR2 encoded by the germline V gene are MNHEY and SVGAGI.

This chain joins TRBV6-5 to TRBJ2-1; the D gene lacks a confident call. The receptor was derived from a man in his late teens or twenties in good health. Input material: naive CD8+ T cells sorted from blood. The cell subset or site tag for this specimen amounts to: CD45RA+CCR7+. The CDR3 is CASSYGNEQFF. The DNA is as follows: TGTGCCAGCAGTTATGGAAATGAGCAGTTCTTC.